This TCR beta chain stems from a study of PD-1 blockade in classical Hodgkin lymphoma. Study at large: Every 2 weeks, patients had 3 mg/kg nivolumab intravenously. The study, taken as a whole, reports: Newly diagnosed patients were said to have less baseline TCR diversity than healthy donors did.

Notes on this clone: Its antigen is still unknown.

After autologous stem cell transplantation all patients relapsed, and prior brentuximab vedotin exposure differed between cohorts. Generated by immunoSEQ multiplex PCR, the TCRdb table keeps only in-frame clones and is missing some. Found here are under 95,000 clones, 85% to 95% of them singletons; the top ten hold approximately 2.5%. Germline CDR1 is LNHDA and CDR2 is SQIVND (reference sequence). This CDR3 is built from 16 residues. Trimming stripped 6 bases from V and 1 base from J, with 16 bases between. The receptor was isolated from a human donor with classical Hodgkin lymphoma. The source was peripheral blood mononuclear cells (PBMCs), collected before the second cycle of nivolumab. J is TRBJ1-5 and V is TRBV19; D is undetermined. CDR3 coding DNA: TGTGCCAGTAGCTCCCTGGAGGTCGAGAGCAATCAGCCCCAGCATTTT. Translated, it gives CASSSLEVESNQPQHF.